This T cell receptor (beta chain) derives from a study of PD-1 blockade in classical Hodgkin lymphoma. TCRdb keeps only in-frame clones here, not all; method: immunoSEQ multiplex PCR. The table includes about 21,000 clones, roughly 77% detected once. Broader study findings: Repertoire difference causes, possibly disease activity or prior therapy, remain undefined.

Time point denoted: cycle 4 day 1 (C4D1), after 5 to 7 weeks of nivolumab. There was relapse after autologous stem cell transplantation in every patient, and there was variation in brentuximab vedotin exposure. Germline V gives CDR1 SGHAT, CDR2 FQNNGV. CDR3 length: 13 amino acids. Notes on this clone: Its target is not known. The junction and the germline gene differ at one end; a read error may be behind it.

The sequencing used peripheral blood mononuclear cells (PBMCs), collected before the fourth cycle of nivolumab. This TCR came from a human donor with classical Hodgkin lymphoma. The chain uses TRBV11-2 and TRBJ2-2; D ambiguous. The CDR3 region has the DNA TGTGCCAGCAGCCTAGACTACACCGGGGAGCTGTTTTTT. Translated: CASSLDYTGELFF.